The present T cell receptor beta chain was sequenced within a study of radiation and T cells in renal cell carcinoma (dated by TCRdb to 2019 to 2021). Study-wide context: Samples were obtained from a clinical trial, in which 15 Gy stereotactic body radiation therapy was delivered to primary renal cell carcinomas and nephrectomy was performed 4 weeks later. Across all 50 or so samples, 4,016,671 unique CDR3 nucleotide sequences, encoding 2,658,974 unique CDR3 amino acid sequences, were identified. In total, roughly 51 samples underwent TCR beta sequencing: some 25 tumors plus 27 peripheral blood samples. The full study reports these points: Because pretreatment tumor biopsies were not available, the baseline intratumoral presence of clonotypes could not be determined. An increase in top tumor clonotypes in blood was observed from baseline to 2 weeks post-radiation, followed by contraction by 4 weeks, which was taken to suggest transient expansion of tumor-resident clones. The single-armed trial design could not address effects of radiation dose or scheduling on the TCR repertoire. Changes in the blood repertoire were not tracked past 4 weeks after treatment.

A note on this clone: The antigen it binds to is not known. No qualities accompany the bases; no much larger clone lies one base away.

The time point label for this specimen denotes: baseline pretreatment blood. The sample's treatment or condition label, in plain terms: 15 Gy SBRT to primary tumor, nephrectomy 4 weeks later. To follow tumor-enriched clonotypes, serial peripheral blood was collected from radiation-treated patients at baseline and at 2 weeks and 4 weeks after SBRT. Every patient's renal cell carcinoma showed clear cell pathology. The QIAamp DNA Blood Mini Kit (Qiagen) was used to prepare genomic DNA for TCR sequencing. Samples were included in the analyses only if all quality control checks were passed. The germline V gene (reference sequence) yields SEHNR for CDR1 and FQNEAQ for CDR2. The junction carries 13 bases between V and J, which are trimmed by 2 bases and 5 bases respectively. Counted from cysteine to phenylalanine, this CDR3 has 14 amino acids. Here the CDR3 DNA is all that survives: 42 bases in frame from base 1.

Following the manufacturer's recommendations, the immunoSEQ kit was used to generate TCR beta libraries from genomic DNA. For library preparation, a first multiplex PCR was performed with proprietary primers, followed by a second PCR in which unique barcodes were added, and bead cleanups were performed after each round. A kit-provided positive control reaction and a negative control reaction were included in every sample batch. The final libraries were assessed on an Agilent 4200 TapeStation D1000 ScreenTape, pooled by volume, and quantified by qPCR. Sequencing was performed on an Illumina NextSeq500 with a MidOutput 150-cycle cartridge, and 156 Read1 and 15 Index1 cycles were run with kit custom primers. The pooled library was loaded at approximately 0.99 pM, and about 21% PhiX control was spiked in. The study's processing was this. Vendor-processed data were analyzed in R, with a clonotype defined as all T cells sharing the same CDR3 nucleotide sequence. In the clone abundance analyses, frequencies in each sample were normalized to that sample's 10,000 most abundant clones. Public T cell clones, averaging fewer than five per sample, were removed before analysis. Tumor-enriched and baseline blood-enriched clonotypes were defined by at least a 32-fold difference in abundance between compartments. A beta-binomial differential abundance model was applied to find clonotypes that expanded or contracted between blood time points. The Baroni-Urbani and Buser coefficient was used to measure tumor-blood repertoire similarity, and groups were compared with two-tailed Wilcoxon tests in R. This immuneACCESS table, as held by TCRdb, lists in-frame sequences with V and J called but not all clones. Of the missing ones, under half trace to an unresolved V gene in checked studies; the others have no known cause. D and trimming come from the DNA, and the V and J calls and clone size come from that table. This sample gives over 120,000 clones in total; around nine tenths of them show up just once. The ten top clones hold approximately 12% of the sample.

This clonotype was obtained from a woman between 50 and 59 years old with renal cell carcinoma. This chain joins TRBV7-9 to TRBJ2-7; a tentative D call is TRBD1 (5 bases match). The material was blood, obtained from a patient whose treatment included radiotherapy and nephrectomy. The CDR3 here reads CASSLFQGRDEQYF. The DNA sequence follows: TGTGCCAGCAGCTTATTTCAGGGCCGGGACGAGCAGTACTTC.